The clone carrying this T cell receptor (beta chain) was counted many times. This CDR3 is 13 amino acids long. The ends were cut back, 2 bases at V and 4 bases at J, with 6 bases in the middle. Germline CDR1 reads KGHSH; CDR2 reads LQKENI. The data stem from a study of early T cells in non-severe SARS-CoV-2 infection. TCRdb called the 5' RACE reads again in MiXCR, with one record for every CDR3 protein. The sample contains approximately 69,000 distinct CDR3 sequences, 10% to 15% of which appear only once. This sequence joins TRBV18 and TRBJ2-1; D is ambiguous. This clonotype was sampled from an adult who was a healthcare worker with PCR-confirmed SARS-CoV-2 infection or an uninfected control (not recorded which). The sequencing input was whole blood. CDR3 sequence reads: CASSPSPYNEQFF. The CDR3 DNA reads TGTGCCAGCTCACCATCCCCATACAATGAGCAGTTCTTC.